The source of this T cell receptor beta chain is a study of post-analysis software for immune sequencing data. For the study at large: There were relapsing-remitting, secondary progressive and progressive-relapsing multiple sclerosis among the disease courses included. Findings and caveats of the study: Samples prepared in the same batch strongly co-clustered by F measure. Compared against controls, patients with multiple sclerosis displayed significantly lower normalized Chao1 diversity.

The count of this clonotype is one. Its antigen is currently unknown. Unique molecular identifiers had been added to the TCR beta cDNA libraries. Hundreds of thousands of cDNA molecules came from around 1 to 10 million T cells. TCRdb re-derived calls from the PCR reads in MiXCR, one entry per CDR3 protein. The data hold hundreds of thousands of distinct CDR3 sequences, with 25% to 30% observed a single time. Sequencing input: blood. This TCR was sampled from a girl aged 5 to 17 with multiple sclerosis.

The CDR3 loop reads CASSIASGDEQYF. CDR3 DNA: TGTGCCAGTAGTATAGCATCGGGGGACGAGCAGTACTTC. The chain employs TRBV19 and TRBJ2-7; perhaps TRBD2 as D (6 bases). Trimming shortened V by 1 base and J by 5 bases, and 9 bases separated the two germline ends. The CDR3 has 13 amino acids. The germline CDR1 and CDR2 sequences are LNHDA and SQIVND (reference sequence).